This TCR beta chain was captured in a study of identical twins. Study-level results: Modelling underestimated the level of out-of-frame TCR alpha sharing observed in monozygotic twins.

Template switching created a universal primer site, and the cDNA included unique molecular identifiers. TCRdb independently ran MiXCR on the 5' RACE reads; one entry per CDR3 protein. This sample has 100,000 to 110,000 distinct CDR3 sequences, with under 7% found just once. This clonotype was seen only a few times. Its matching antigen is unknown. Trimming cost V 5 bases and J 4 bases, with 9 bases left between them. The CDR3 covers 14 residues. The gene calls are TRBV12-3 or TRBV12-4 and TRBJ2-6; D uncertain. The clonotype comes from a woman in her forties or fifties in good health. The sample was memory T cells sorted from blood. CDR3 DNA: TGTGCCAGCAGTCTACAAACAGGGGCCAACGTCCTGACTTTC. Amino acid sequence: CASSLQTGANVLTF.